The T cell receptor beta chain described here comes from a study of T cell responses to AZD1222 COVID-19 vaccine (dated by TCRdb to the early 2020s). With respect to the entire study: A total of over 230 trial participants underwent TCR sequencing, of whom about 210 had received two doses of AZD1222 and approximately 26 had received two doses of the MenACWY control vaccine. Trial participants were enrolled by age into subgroups of 18-55, 56-69 and 70-plus years, and roughly 150, 30 and 60 TCR-sequenced participants, respectively, were included in these subgroups.

The study at large found these results: Reportedly, close to half of the unique spike-specific TCRs recognized epitopes lying outside the regions that are mutated in the B.1.351 and B.1.1.7 variants. Participants were mostly white British and included more females than males, and it was suggested by the authors that clonal diversity may have been underestimated. The 56-69-year group was small, and its depth increase did not reach significance, likely because of low power. Because no day 14 peak-response samples were available, repertoires were characterized only after the peak T cell response. Conclusions about previously exposed vaccinees were limited because only six AZD1222 recipients were SARS-CoV-2 seropositive at baseline. Vaccine-associated CD4 TCRs spanned the whole spike protein, with dominant responses in regions 160-218 and 743-854. A significant rise in spike-specific TCR breadth and depth was observed after two AZD1222 doses relative to day 0 and relative to MenACWY recipients.

Comments on this clone: Its specific antigen is unknown. Per-base qualities were not stored, and no clone one base away is much larger.

In the germline V gene, CDR1 corresponds to MDHEN and CDR2 to SYDVKM. The CDR3 spans 15 residues, from the cysteine through the phenylalanine. Only CDR3 DNA is held: 45 bases, read in frame from base 1. Relative to germline, V is 6 bases shorter and J is 1 base shorter, with 15 bases between their ends. The CDR3 regions of human TCRbeta chains were analyzed by immunosequencing. As for how the authors treated the data: Repertoire TCRs were matched against a reference library of SARS-CoV-2-specific TCRs generated with the MIRA antigen-specificity platform. Breadth was defined as the fraction of unique TCRs that were SARS-CoV-2-associated. Depth was defined as the fraction of total T cells that were SARS-CoV-2-associated. Using the MIRA data, each spike-specific TCR was assigned both to the spike region to which the TCR was reactive and to a CD4 or CD8 class. Log10-transformed breadth and depth values were compared by one-way ANOVA with Sidak's multiple comparisons tests. This is the immuneACCESS table as TCRdb keeps it, with only in-frame sequences that have V and J called. A part of the clones is gone; compared with another copy, unresolved V genes explain less than half, and the rest is unexplained. V and J calls and clone size are copied from that table; D and trimming were computed from the DNA. This sample gives about 150,000 clones in total; 80% to 95% of them show up just once. Jointly, the top ten make up less than 1.5% of the sample.

The time point label, as the study defines it: about 28 days (+/-7) after the second vaccine dose. AZD1222 recipients given second doses at about 4 weeks or at about 12 weeks were pooled, since spike-specific TCR depth and breadth were not found to differ between the two schedules. The vaccinee samples were drawn from two UK trials, COV001 and COV002, one of which was a single-blind randomized controlled phase 2/3 trial testing AZD1222 (ChAdOx1 nCoV-19) in healthy adults. Trial participant PBMC samples were collected at day 0 and day 28 after the second dose for TCRbeta chain sequencing. Sequencing used peripheral blood, obtained 28 days after the second AZD1222 dose. This receptor was identified in an adult who received the AZD1222 COVID-19 vaccine. The chain employs TRBV28 and TRBJ1-1, with TRBD1 tentatively as D gene (5 bases match). Read as DNA, the sequence is TGTGCCAGCAGAGAGCACGGGACGCCGAACACTGAAGCTTTCTTT. The resulting protein is CASREHGTPNTEAFF.